This T cell receptor (beta chain) was sequenced for a study of blood T cell repertoires in COVID-19. Study overall: Specimens from acute and convalescent COVID-19 originated in the United States, Italy and Spain.

V was pared by 1 base and J by 6 bases, with 17 bases of the junction left unmatched. The CDR3 sequence is 18 residues long. CDR1 MNHNS and CDR2 SASEGT come from the germline V gene. Original handling: Cell counts per sample came from amplifying reference gene primers. The data were produced by immunoSEQ multiplex PCR, yet TCRdb's version contains in-frame clones alone and is incomplete. V and J calls and clone size are those listed in that table; D and trimming were worked out from the DNA. In the table there are some 100,000 clones, roughly nine tenths of which are singletons. Sequencing input: peripheral blood. J is TRBJ1-2 and V is TRBV6-1; 7 positions match TRBD1. This receptor was identified in a woman of 80 years or more with active COVID-19. CDR3 in amino acids: CASSEVDTGVTTKHGYTF. The CDR3 DNA is TGTGCCAGCAGTGAAGTCGATACAGGGGTGACAACTAAGCATGGCTACACCTTC.